A selection of T cell receptor beta chains follows, all from one sample in a study of cytomegalovirus exposure and HLA in healthy donors. Assay: immunoSEQ multiplex PCR; the TCRdb copy retains only in-frame clones and omits some. This sample has around 150,000 clones, with about 9.1% found just once. Material for sequencing was PBMCs. These receptors were obtained from a woman aged 40 to 49 in good health and CMV-seropositive. Both conserved end residues are part of each CDR3. The D gene is left open where the match is weak. Only some rows state a clone size, as once, few, many or a class for expanded clones.

TRBJ1-1,-,TRBV5-6,TRBD1,CASSLAPSGGLNTEAFF,TGTGCCAGCAGCTTGGCTCCCTCAGGGGGTTTGAACACTGAAGCTTTCTTT
TRBJ1-2,-,TRBV2,-,CASSVTLDTHYGYTF,TGTGCCAGCAGTGTCACCCTGGACACTCACTATGGCTACACCTTC
TRBJ1-2,-,TRBV19,-,CATQAGNYGYTF,TGTGCCACCCAGGCGGGGAACTATGGCTACACCTTC
TRBJ2-7,-,TRBV14,TRBD1,CASSRDRGYEQYF,TGTGCCAGCAGCCGGGACAGGGGTTACGAGCAGTACTTC
TRBJ2-1,-,TRBV5-1,-,CASSPRQGLPEEEQFF,TGCGCCAGCAGCCCGAGACAGGGACTGCCTGAAGAGGAGCAGTTCTTC
TRBJ2-2,few,TRBV6-4,-,CASSPQGRGATGELFF,TGTGCCAGCAGTCCGCAGGGTCGCGGGGCCACCGGGGAGCTGTTTTTT
TRBJ2-1,few,TRBV10-3,-,CAISEIEGDEQFF,TGTGCCATCAGTGAAATCGAGGGGGATGAGCAGTTCTTC
TRBJ1-1,few,TRBV4-1,-,CASSQDRSNTEAFF,TGCGCCAGCAGCCAAGATCGAAGCAACACTGAAGCTTTCTTT
TRBJ2-7,few,TRBV5-6,-,CASSGPDYEQYF,TGTGCCAGCAGCGGGCCTGATTACGAGCAGTACTTC
TRBJ1-1,few,TRBV19,-,CASQTGTEAFF,TGTGCCAGCCAAACAGGGACTGAAGCTTTCTTT
TRBJ1-3,few,TRBV7-9,-,CASSPPALSGNTIYF,TGTGCCAGCAGCCCCCCTGCACTCTCTGGAAACACCATATATTTT
TRBJ2-7,-,TRBV5-1,-,CASSRTPGDEQYF,TGCGCCAGCAGCCGAACCCCCGGGGACGAGCAGTACTTC
TRBJ1-2,few,TRBV13,TRBD1,CASSEDRVRGYTF,TGTGCCAGCAGCGAGGACAGGGTGAGGGGCTACACCTTC
TRBJ2-6,-,TRBV29-1,-,CSVTASRSGANVLTF,TGCAGCGTGACAGCGTCTCGCTCTGGGGCCAACGTCCTGACTTTC
TRBJ1-6,few,TRBV6-1,-,CASSGPGTGNSPLHF,TGTGCCAGCAGTGGCCCAGGGACTGGCAATTCACCCCTCCACTTT
TRBJ2-5,-,TRBV19,-,CASSIGEETQYF,TGTGCCAGTAGTATCGGGGAAGAGACCCAGTACTTC
TRBJ2-5,few,TRBV12-1,-,CAGPLQSGGQETQYF,TGTGCCGGGCCCCTACAAAGCGGGGGGCAAGAGACCCAGTACTTC
TRBJ2-7,-,TRBV11-3,TRBD2,CASSNAGGGTLSAYEQYF,TGTGCCAGCAGCAACGCGGGGGGCGGGACTTTATCGGCCTACGAGCAGTACTTC
TRBJ1-2,few,TRBV5-6,-,CASSLGGPYTF,TGTGCCAGCAGCTTGGGGGGGCCCTACACCTTC
TRBJ2-7,-,TRBV7-9,-,CASSLGQQTYEQYF,TGTGCCAGCAGCTTAGGACAGCAGACCTACGAGCAGTACTTC
TRBJ2-3,-,TRBV5-1,-,CASSLELGSGDTQYF,TGCGCCAGCAGCTTGGAGTTAGGTTCAGGGGATACGCAGTATTTT
TRBJ2-5,-,TRBV9,TRBD1,CASSAPGTGEETQYF,TGTGCCAGCAGCGCCCCCGGGACAGGGGAAGAGACCCAGTACTTC
TRBJ1-1,-,TRBV5-1,TRBD1,CASSLGSGTDGKAFF,TGCGCCAGCAGCTTGGGTAGTGGGACAGACGGGAAAGCTTTCTTT
TRBJ2-6,-,TRBV4-3,-,CASSQALGTRWTF,TGCGCCAGCAGCCAGGCCCTGGGGACTCGGTGGACTTTC
TRBJ1-1,-,TRBV19,-,CASSISSGGTEAFF,TGTGCCAGTAGTATCTCCTCGGGGGGCACTGAAGCTTTCTTT
TRBJ2-3,-,TRBV6-5,TRBD1,CASSTGVGDTQYF,TGTGCCAGCAGTACAGGGGTCGGAGATACGCAGTATTTT
TRBJ2-5,-,TRBV5-4,-,CASSSVDSQETQYF,TGTGCCAGCAGCTCCGTGGACTCGCAAGAGACCCAGTACTTC
TRBJ1-6,-,TRBV7-2,TRBD1,CASSLLGQGAHSPLHF,TGTGCCAGCAGCTTACTCGGACAGGGGGCTCATTCACCCCTCCACTTT
TRBJ1-1,few,TRBV7-2,-,CASSLADRREAFF,TGTGCCAGCAGCTTAGCGGACAGAAGGGAAGCTTTCTTT
TRBJ2-3,-,TRBV7-9,-,CASSPFGRVLLTDTQYF,TGTGCCAGCAGTCCCTTTGGGCGGGTCCTCCTCACAGATACGCAGTATTTT
TRBJ1-2,-,TRBV2,-,CASRPGGGREGYTF,TGTGCCAGCAGGCCGGGCGGGGGCCGGGAGGGCTACACCTTC
TRBJ2-5,-,TRBV19,TRBD2,CASSIERQRGEQETQYF,TGTGCCAGTAGTATAGAGCGTCAGCGGGGGGAACAAGAGACCCAGTACTTC
TRBJ2-7,few,TRBV5-1,-,CASSSEGLAGEQYF,TGCGCCAGCAGCTCAGAGGGACTTGCGGGCGAGCAGTACTTC
TRBJ1-2,-,TRBV7-2,-,CASSRGTYDYGYTF,TGTGCCAGCAGCCGCGGGACGTATGACTATGGCTACACCTTC
TRBJ2-1,-,TRBV7-2,TRBD2,CASSLALRGGKDEQFF,TGTGCCAGCAGCTTAGCGCTGCGGGGGGGCAAGGATGAGCAGTTCTTC
TRBJ1-2,medium-sized,TRBV6-1,-,CASNERTSGGYTF,TGTGCCAGCAACGAAAGGACATCAGGCGGCTACACCTTC
TRBJ2-7,-,TRBV6-5,-,CASSSDRLIYEQYF,TGTGCCAGCAGTTCAGACAGGCTAATCTACGAGCAGTACTTC
TRBJ2-5,-,TRBV7-2,-,CASSLATGLGETQYF,TGTGCCAGCAGCTTAGCGACAGGCCTGGGGGAGACCCAGTACTTC
TRBJ2-1,few,TRBV7-2,-,CASSPWSQRGNEQFF,TGTGCCAGCAGCCCCTGGTCTCAAAGGGGGAATGAGCAGTTCTTC
TRBJ1-1,few,TRBV4-3,-,CASSQESAGRTEAFF,TGCGCCAGCAGCCAAGAATCAGCGGGGAGAACTGAAGCTTTCTTC
TRBJ2-5,-,TRBV5-6,TRBD2,CASSLASGYQETQYF,TGTGCCAGCAGCTTGGCTAGCGGGTACCAAGAGACCCAGTACTTC
TRBJ2-2,few,TRBV13,-,CASSLRAGDGELFF,TGTGCCAGCAGCTTACGGGCAGGGGACGGGGAGCTGTTTTTT
TRBJ1-1,-,TRBV7-2,-,CASSSPGMVTEAFF,TGTGCCAGCAGCTCTCCGGGAATGGTGACTGAAGCTTTCTTT
TRBJ2-5,-,TRBV5-1,TRBD1,CASSPTWDSQETQYF,TGCGCCAGCAGCCCAACGTGGGACAGCCAAGAGACCCAGTACTTC
TRBJ1-2,few,TRBV7-8,-,CASSWGRGSPPLGYTF,TGTGCCAGCAGCTGGGGAAGAGGGAGTCCTCCACTTGGCTACACCTTC
TRBJ1-1,-,TRBV29-1,TRBD1,CSARDRINTEAFF,TGCAGCGCCCGGGACAGAATAAACACTGAAGCTTTCTTT
TRBJ1-4,-,TRBV19,-,CASSIRMGREKLFF,TGTGCCAGTAGTATCAGAATGGGGAGGGAAAAACTGTTTTTT
TRBJ2-6,few,TRBV5-4,-,CASSLVASGANVLTF,TGTGCCAGCAGCTTGGTGGCCTCTGGGGCCAACGTCCTGACTTTC
TRBJ1-1,-,TRBV11-2,-,CASSNRVIEAFF,TGTGCCAGCAGCAATCGAGTAATTGAAGCTTTCTTT
TRBJ1-2,few,TRBV10-1,-,CASSESRSYGYTF,TGCGCCAGCAGTGAGTCGAGGTCCTATGGCTACACCTTC
TRBJ1-5,-,TRBV6-1,-,CASSELGEVNQPQHF,TGTGCCAGCAGTGAATTGGGGGAGGTCAATCAGCCCCAGCATTTT
TRBJ2-5,-,TRBV5-4,TRBD1,CASSLVRDRGLGETQYF,TGTGCCAGCAGCTTGGTTCGGGACAGGGGGCTTGGGGAGACCCAGTACTTC
TRBJ2-5,few,TRBV5-1,TRBD1,CASSRQGRETQYF,TGCGCCAGCAGCAGACAGGGGAGAGAGACCCAGTACTTC